This TCR beta chain is from a study of T-cell reconstitution after alpha-beta-depleted transplantation in children. In the case of this clonotype: The antigen is undetermined.

V gave up 0 bases and J gave up 5 bases; unmatched junction bases: 5. The germline V gene has CDR1 DFQATT and CDR2 SNEGSKA (reference sequence). The CDR3 is 14 amino acids. It was with unique molecular identifiers that the TCRbeta library was prepared. MiXCR, run by TCRdb on the PCR reads, gives a single entry per CDR3 protein. The sample has about 830,000 distinct CDR3 sequences, roughly 15% seen once. Points from the study as a whole: Newly produced T cells mostly accounted for T-cell counts and diversity one year post-transplant. Approximately two months post-transplant, alpha-beta T cells reportedly originated from several hundred expanded graft clones. Some patients owed their high day-60 TCRbeta diversity to surviving recipient T cells and thymic progenitors.

The sequences come from PBMCs, mostly from graft donor cells, collected 360 days after TCRalphabeta/CD19-depleted stem cell transplant. The source is a male patient aged 5 to 17 who had a stem cell transplant for acute lymphoblastic leukemia, so the T cells may come from the graft donor. The chain recombines TRBV20-1 with TRBJ2-7; 9 positions match TRBD2. CDR3 protein: CSARDGTSIHEQYF. The CDR3 region has the DNA TGCAGTGCTAGAGATGGGACTAGCATTCACGAGCAGTACTTC.